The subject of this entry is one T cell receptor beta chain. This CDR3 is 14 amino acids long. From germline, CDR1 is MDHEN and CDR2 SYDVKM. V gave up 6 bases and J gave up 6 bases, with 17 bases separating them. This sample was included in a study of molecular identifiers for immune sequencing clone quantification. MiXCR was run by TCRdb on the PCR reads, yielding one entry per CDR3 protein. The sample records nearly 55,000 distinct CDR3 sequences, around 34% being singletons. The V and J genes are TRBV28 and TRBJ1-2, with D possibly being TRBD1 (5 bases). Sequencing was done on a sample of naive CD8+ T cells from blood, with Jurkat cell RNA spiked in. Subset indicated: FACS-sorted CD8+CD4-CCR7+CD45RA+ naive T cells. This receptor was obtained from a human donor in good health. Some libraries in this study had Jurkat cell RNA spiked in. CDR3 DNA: TGTGCCAGCAGCCGGTGTGCGCAGGGAGATGGCTACACCTTC. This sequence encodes CASSRCAQGDGYTF.